The present T cell receptor (beta chain) was sequenced within a study of blood T cell repertoires in COVID-19. Study background: Some COVID-19 samples were acute and others convalescent; all came from the United States, Italy and Spain.

How the authors handled the data: Counts of nucleated cells, estimated from reference gene primer amplification, were obtained. This table comes from immunoSEQ multiplex PCR, and its TCRdb copy is limited to in-frame clones, with some not included. Clone size and the V and J calls come from that table; the DNA yielded D and trimming. The data hold about 350,000 clones, with about 89% observed a single time. The clonotype was recovered from a woman aged 25 to 39 who had recovered from COVID-19. Sequenced sample: PBMCs or T cells enriched from blood (not recorded which).

The DNA of the CDR3 is TGTGCCAGCAGTTATGAGGGGGCTGGGGCCAACGTCCTGACTTTC. Translated: CASSYEGAGANVLTF. J is TRBJ2-6 and V is TRBV6-5, with TRBD1 as a possible D gene (6 bases). In germline, CDR1 is MNHEY, CDR2 SVGAGI. This CDR3 has 15 amino acids. The germline V and J ends were trimmed by 3 bases and 2 bases, with 8 bases remaining between them.